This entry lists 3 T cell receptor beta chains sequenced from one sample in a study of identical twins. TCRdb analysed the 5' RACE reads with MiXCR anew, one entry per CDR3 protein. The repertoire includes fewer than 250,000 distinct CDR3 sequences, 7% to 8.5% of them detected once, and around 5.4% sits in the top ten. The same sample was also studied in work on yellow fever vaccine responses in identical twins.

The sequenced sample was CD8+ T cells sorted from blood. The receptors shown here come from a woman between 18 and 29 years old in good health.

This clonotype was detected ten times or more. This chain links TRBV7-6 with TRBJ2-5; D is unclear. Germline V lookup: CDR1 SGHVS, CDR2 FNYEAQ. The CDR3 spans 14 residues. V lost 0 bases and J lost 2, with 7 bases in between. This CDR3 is CASSLAPVQETQYF. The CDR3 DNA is TGTGCCAGCAGCTTAGCGCCGGTACAAGAGACCCAGTACTTC.

In DNA form, the CDR3 reads TGTGCCACCCGGACAGAGAACACCGGGGAGCTGTTTTTT. Its translation is CATRTENTGELFF. This chain uses TRBV15 with TRBJ2-2; possible D gene TRBD1, 6 bases. The CDR3 sequence is 13 residues long. V lost 8 bases and J lost 1, with 8 bases in between. Germline CDR1 reads LNHNV; CDR2 reads YYDKDF (reference sequence).

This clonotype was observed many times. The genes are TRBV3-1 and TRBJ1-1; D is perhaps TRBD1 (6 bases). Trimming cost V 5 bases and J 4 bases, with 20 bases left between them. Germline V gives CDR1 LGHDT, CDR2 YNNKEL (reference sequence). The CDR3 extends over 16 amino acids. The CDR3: CASSDRGGPRPTEAFF. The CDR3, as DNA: TGTGCCAGCAGCGATCGCGGGGGGCCACGCCCCACTGAAGCTTTCTTT. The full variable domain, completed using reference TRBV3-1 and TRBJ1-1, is DTAVSQTPKYLVTQMGNDKSIKCEQNLGHDTMYWYKQDSKKFLKIMFSYNNKELIINETVPNRFSPKSPDKAHLNLHINSLELGDSAVYFCASSDRGGPRPTEAFFGQGTRLTVV.